Detailed here is one TCR beta chain. The target of this receptor is not known. The input lacks base qualities; no much larger clone sits a single base away. Ends trimmed: V by 4 bases, J by 0 bases; bases unmatched to a gene: 5. For CDR1 and CDR2, the germline V gene lists SGHRS and YFSETQ. The CDR3 covers 16 residues, taking in both the cysteine and the phenylalanine. Only the CDR3 DNA stays, 48 bases, in frame from base 1. The sample comes from a study of PD-1 blockade in classical Hodgkin lymphoma (dated by TCRdb to 2018 to 2020). About the study as a whole: Nivolumab dosing was 3 mg/kg intravenously every 2 weeks, continuing until either disease progression or unacceptable toxicity. The study used CyTOF and TCR beta sequencing to define a peripheral blood immune signature of response to PD-1 blockade in classical Hodgkin lymphoma. Study-level results and caveats: Patients starting nivolumab less than 1 year after ASCT had lower diversity and were excluded from later analyses to avoid confounding by immune reconstitution. Baseline TCR diversity was reported to be lower in newly diagnosed patients than in healthy donors, and even lower in relapsed/refractory patients. Among trial patients, those achieving complete response had baseline diversity similar to that of newly diagnosed patients, while diversity was significantly lower in partial responders and progressors. The study covered only a single clinical trial cohort, and the causes of the repertoire differences, possibly disease activity or prior therapy, were still not defined. A significant rise by C4D1 was seen in CD4+ but not CD8+ TCR diversity (p=0.0027 vs p=0.16), with the rise being most apparent in complete responders (p=0.02).

Genomic DNA was extracted with the Qiagen DNeasy kit from unsorted PBMCs and from negatively selected CD4+ and CD8+ fractions. Amplification of TCR beta CDR3 regions was done by immunoSEQ multiplex PCR with primers that anneal to V and J segments. Amplification bias was minimized using a synthetic immune receptor repertoire, and residual bias was removed computationally after sequencing. Concerning the study's data processing: Repertoire diversity was quantified as the Shannon entropy index using custom Python scripts. Unsorted, CD4+ and CD8+ repertoires were analyzed separately, except for combined analyses in which CD4+ and CD8+ sequences were merged in silico. A clone was considered expanded if an increase in frequency of at least 2-fold after treatment relative to C1D1 was found, and a pseudocount of 0.5 was applied to clones undetected at baseline. Clones with 0 or 1 copy at C1D1 were defined as singleton clones, while clones with 2 or more copies were defined as non-singleton clones. Clones expanded in unsorted samples were assigned a CD4+, CD8+ or unknown annotation through matching of protein sequences in sorted samples from the same patient. Wilcoxon tests on paired samples were used to test changes in diversity from C1D1 to C4D1. The clones in this table, taken by TCRdb from immuneACCESS, are in-frame only. Not every clone is retained; where verified, under half of the shortfall comes from an unresolved V gene, and the cause of the rest is unknown. V, J and clone size are taken as reported in that table, and D and trimming were inferred from the DNA itself. Across this sample there are 46,000 or so clones, with roughly 86% seen only once. Of the sample, approximately 9% falls within the top ten clones.

What the time point label conveys for this sample: cycle 1 day 1 (C1D1), immediately before nivolumab initiation. All trial patients had relapsed after autologous stem cell transplantation, with cohorts A, B and C differing in prior brentuximab vedotin exposure. The trial cohort was composed of 56 patients with relapsed/refractory classical Hodgkin lymphoma, for whom complete response, partial response or progressive disease was recorded as best overall response. In the multi-cohort phase II CheckMate 205 trial, trial patients received single-agent nivolumab. An independent review committee assessed best overall response by applying the 2007 International Working Group response criteria. Trial PBMCs were obtained immediately prior to nivolumab initiation (C1D1) and on therapy at cycle 2 day 1 and cycle 4 day 1. Peripheral blood was collected in 8 mL Vacutainer Cell Preparation Tubes, from which PBMCs were isolated by centrifugation and then cryopreserved.

The sample here was peripheral blood mononuclear cells (PBMCs), taken at baseline. The TCR was taken from a human donor with classical Hodgkin lymphoma. The chain uses TRBV5-1 and TRBJ2-7, with TRBD2 matching 12 junction bases. The CDR3 has the sequence CASSPMTSGSSYEQYF. The DNA is TGCGCCAGCAGCCCCATGACTAGCGGGAGCTCCTACGAGCAGTACTTC.